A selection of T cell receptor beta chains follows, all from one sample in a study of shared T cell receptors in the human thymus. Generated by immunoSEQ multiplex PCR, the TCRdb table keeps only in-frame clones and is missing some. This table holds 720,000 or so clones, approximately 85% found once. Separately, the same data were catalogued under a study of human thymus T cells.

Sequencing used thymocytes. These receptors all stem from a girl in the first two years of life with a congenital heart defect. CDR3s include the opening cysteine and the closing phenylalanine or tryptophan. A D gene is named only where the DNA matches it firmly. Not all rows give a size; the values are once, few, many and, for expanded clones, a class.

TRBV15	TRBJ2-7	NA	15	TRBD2	TGTGCCACCAGCAGAGATCGGGGGGAGGGATACGAGCAGTACTTC	CATSRDRGEGYEQYF
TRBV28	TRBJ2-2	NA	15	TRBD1	TGTGCCAGCAGTTCGCACAGGGGGCACACCGGGGAGCTGTTTTTT	CASSSHRGHTGELFF
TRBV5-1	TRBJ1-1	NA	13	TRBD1	TGCGCCAGCAGCACCCGACAGGGTACTGAAGCTTTCTTT	CASSTRQGTEAFF
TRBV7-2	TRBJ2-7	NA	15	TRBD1	TGTGCCAGCAGCCCCCACGACAGGGCCGGCAACGAGCAGTACTTC	CASSPHDRAGNEQYF
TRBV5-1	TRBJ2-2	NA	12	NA	TGCGCCAGCAGCCCATTCACCGGGGAGCTGTTTTTT	CASSPFTGELFF
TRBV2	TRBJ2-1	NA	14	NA	TGTGCCAGCAGTGAATTTTTTAAAGGCGGGGTGCAGTTCTTC	CASSEFFKGGVQFF
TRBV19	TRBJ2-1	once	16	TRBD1	TGTGCCAGTAGTTTGGTGGGACAGGGGGTTGATAGTGAGCAGTTCTTC	CASSLVGQGVDSEQFF
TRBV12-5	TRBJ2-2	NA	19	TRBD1	TGTGCTAGTGGGAAATCCGGGGACAGGGGGCCGTCGGCCACCGGGGAGTTGTTTTTT	CASGKSGDRGPSATGELFF
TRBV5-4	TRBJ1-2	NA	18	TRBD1	TGTGCCAGCAGCTTGGTAGGGACAGGGGATTCCCTGATCTATGGCTACACCTTC	CASSLVGTGDSLIYGYTF
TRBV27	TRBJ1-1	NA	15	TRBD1	TGTGCCAGCAGTTTAGATTGCCGGACAGGGCAAAAAGCTTTCTTT	CASSLDCRTGQKAFF
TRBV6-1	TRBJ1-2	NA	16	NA	TGTGCCAGCAGTGAAGACAGGGCCCTTCTGGGCTATGGCTACACCTTC	CASSEDRALLGYGYTF
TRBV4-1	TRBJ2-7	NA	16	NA	TGCGCCAGCAGCCAAGCGTTATACTACTCCTCCTACGAGCAGTACTTC	CASSQALYYSSYEQYF
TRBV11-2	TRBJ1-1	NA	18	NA	TGTGCCAGCAGCCCCATATTGGGGGCAACCCCCATGAACACTGAAGCTTTCTTT	CASSPILGATPMNTEAFF
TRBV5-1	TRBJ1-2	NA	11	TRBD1	TGCGCCACCAGACAGGGGCATGGCTACACCTTC	CATRQGHGYTF
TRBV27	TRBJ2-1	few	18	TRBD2	TGTGCCAGCACGCCGGGACTAGCGGGGAGGCCGTTTCGAAATGAGCAGTTCTTC	CASTPGLAGRPFRNEQFF
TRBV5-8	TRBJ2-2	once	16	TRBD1	TGTGCCAGCAGCACAAGGGACAGCGTAAACACCGGGGAGCTGTTTTTT	CASSTRDSVNTGELFF
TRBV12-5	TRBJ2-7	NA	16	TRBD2	TGTGCTAGTGGTTTGGTACATGGGGTAGCGGGGGTGCGGCAGTACTTC	CASGLVHGVAGVRQYF
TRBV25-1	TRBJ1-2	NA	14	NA	TGTGCCAGCAGTGCCCCCGGTGCCGTCTATGGCTACACCTTC	CASSAPGAVYGYTF
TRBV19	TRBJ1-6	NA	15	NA	TGTGCCAGTAGCGGGTGGGGCTCTGTGAATTCACCCCTCCACTTT	CASSGWGSVNSPLHF
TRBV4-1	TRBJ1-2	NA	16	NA	TGCGCCAGCAGCCAAGATCGTGTAGGGAGAACGAATGGCTACACCTTC	CASSQDRVGRTNGYTF
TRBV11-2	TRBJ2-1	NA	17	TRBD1	TGTGCCAGCAGCCCACCCCGTCTCAACGCGGGACAGGGATCGGCGATCTTC	CASSPPRLNAGQGSAIF
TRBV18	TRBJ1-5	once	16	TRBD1	TGTGCCAGCTCCCGAACAGGGGGCGCAGGTCATCAGCCCCAGCATTTT	CASSRTGGAGHQPQHF
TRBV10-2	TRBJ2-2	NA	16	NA	TGCGCCAGCAGTGAGTCTGTGGCCGAATCCACCGGGGAGCTGTTTTTT	CASSESVAESTGELFF
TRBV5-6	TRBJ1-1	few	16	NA	TGTGCCAGCAGCCAATACCGACAGATCCTGAACACTGAAGCTTTCTTT	CASSQYRQILNTEAFF
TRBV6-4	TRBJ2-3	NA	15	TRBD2	TGTGCCAGCAGCCTTAGCGGGGGGAGCACAGATACGCAGTATTTT	CASSLSGGSTDTQYF
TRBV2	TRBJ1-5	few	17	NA	TGTGCCAGACCGCCAAAATGGACAGAATTTAGCAATCAGCCCCAGCATTTT	CARPPKWTEFSNQPQHF
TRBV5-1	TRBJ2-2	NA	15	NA	TGCGCCAGCAGGTGGTTGGACAGCAACGCCGGGGAGCTGTTTTTT	CASRWLDSNAGELFF
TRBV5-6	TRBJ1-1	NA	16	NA	TGTGCCAGCAGCTTGGTTACAGGGATTACGAACACTGAAGCTTTCTTT	CASSLVTGITNTEAFF
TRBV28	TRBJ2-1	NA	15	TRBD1	TGTGCCAGCAGTCCCAGGACAGGGGGCGCAAATGAGCAGTTCTTC	CASSPRTGGANEQFF
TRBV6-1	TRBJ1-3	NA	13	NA	TGTGCCACCTTCCTTGCGTCTGGAAACACCATATATTTT	CATFLASGNTIYF
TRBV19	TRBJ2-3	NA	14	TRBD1	TGTGCCAGTCGCACAGGGGGCTTCCCAGATACGCAGTATTTT	CASRTGGFPDTQYF
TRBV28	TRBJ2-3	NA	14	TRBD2	TGTGCCAGCGGTCCTAGCGGTTACACAGATACGCAGTATTTT	CASGPSGYTDTQYF
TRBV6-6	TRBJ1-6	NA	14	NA	TGTGCCAGCAGCCAGCGTTGGTCCTTATCCCCCCTCCACTTT	CASSQRWSLSPLHF
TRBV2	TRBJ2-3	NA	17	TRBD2	TGTGCCAGCAGTGAGACTAGCGGGGGGTTAGGCACAGATACGCAGTATTTT	CASSETSGGLGTDTQYF
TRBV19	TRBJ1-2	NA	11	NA	TGTGCCAGTAGTCGGGGTTATGGCTACACCTTC	CASSRGYGYTF
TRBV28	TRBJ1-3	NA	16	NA	TGTGCCAGCAGCCGCTGGGGCAGGGTGAAGGGAAACACCATATATTTT	CASSRWGRVKGNTIYF
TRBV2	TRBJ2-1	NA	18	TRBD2	TGTGCCAGCAGGGGAGGGACTAGCGGGGGGACTCCCTACAATGAGCAGTTCTTC	CASRGGTSGGTPYNEQFF
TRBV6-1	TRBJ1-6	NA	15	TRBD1	TGTGCCAGCAGTGTACCCCGACAGGGTAATTCACCCCTCCACTTT	CASSVPRQGNSPLHF
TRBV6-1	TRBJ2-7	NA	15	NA	TGTGCCAGCAGTGAAGGGGGCCCCAACTCCTACGAGCAGTACTTC	CASSEGGPNSYEQYF
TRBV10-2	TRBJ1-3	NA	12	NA	TGCGCCAGCAGTGAGACTGAAAACACCATATATTTT	CASSETENTIYF
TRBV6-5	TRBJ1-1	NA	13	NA	TGTGCCAGCAGTTACGTACAAAACACTGAAGCTTTCTTT	CASSYVQNTEAFF
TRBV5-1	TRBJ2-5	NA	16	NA	TGCGCCAGCAGCTTGGGGGGGCGCGCGCACCCCGAGACCCAGTACTTC	CASSLGGRAHPETQYF
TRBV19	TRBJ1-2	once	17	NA	TGTGCCAGTAGCAATTTGGCCGATCAGGGAAGTACCTATGGCTACACCTTC	CASSNLADQGSTYGYTF
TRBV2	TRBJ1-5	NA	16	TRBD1	TGTGCCAGCAGTGTTGCGGGACAGCTAGTCAATCAGCCCCAGCATTTT	CASSVAGQLVNQPQHF